The 28 T cell receptor beta chains below all came from one sample that was sequenced in a study of human T cells and chemical hapten exposure. Time point meaning: patch test 1, 2 weeks after DPC sensitization. Treatment indicated: therapeutic diphenylcyclopropenone sensitization with weekly scalp DPC. TCRdb independently ran MiXCR on the RACE reads; one entry per CDR3 protein. The sample lists 65,000 to 80,000 distinct CDR3 sequences, under 13% seen once, with around 1.5% in the top ten. The source was whole blood, collected in connection with sensitization to the hapten diphenylcyclopropenone (DPC). The receptors shown here come from a woman aged 45-65 years with alopecia areata. Some clones in this sample may be carry-over from other donors' samples.

The chain uses TRBV18 and TRBJ1-1; 9 bases match TRBD1. Losses at the gene ends were 4 bases for V and 10 bases for J; bases not matched to a gene: 10. This CDR3 comprises 14 residues. Germline V lookup: CDR1 KGHSH, CDR2 LQKENI. CDR3 protein: CASSLGTGNRGAFF. CDR3 in DNA: TGTGCCAGCTCACTAGGGACAGGGAACCGAGGAGCTTTCTTT.

The sample holds many counts of this clonotype. The rearrangement joins TRBV7-9 to TRBJ2-3; no clear D. Germline CDR1 SEHNR, CDR2 FQNEAQ (reference sequence). Between the trimmed V and J ends, which lost 3 bases and 6 bases, there was a span of 7 bases. The CDR3 spans 12 residues. CDR3: CASSFQVDTQYF. The CDR3 DNA reads as TGTGCCAGCAGCTTTCAAGTGGATACGCAGTATTTT.

The chain joins TRBV6-5 to TRBJ2-2, with D possibly TRBD1 on 5 matching bases. Trimming pared 2 bases from V and 2 bases from J, leaving 6 bases between. The CDR3 spans 14 residues. Germline V CDR1 and CDR2: MNHEY, SVGAGI. The CDR3 DNA follows: TGTGCCAGCAGTTACGACAGAAACACCGGGGAGCTGTTTTTT. Translated, it gives CASSYDRNTGELFF.

This clonotype was seen many times. The J gene is TRBJ1-1, the V gene TRBV5-1, with 9 bases that match TRBD1. The CDR3 sequence is 15 residues long. Looked up from germline, CDR1 is SGHRS and CDR2 is YFSETQ. V lost 10 bases to trimming and J lost 4 bases; unmatched junction nucleotides: 14. The DNA for the CDR3 is TGCGCCTCATCGAGGGGGACAGGGAGGGCCACTGAAGCTTTCTTT. Protein sequence: CASSRGTGRATEAFF. The variable domain in full, with the rest retrieved from reference TRBV5-1 and TRBJ1-1, is KAGVTQTPRYLIKTRGQQVTLSCSPISGHRSVSWYQQTPGQGLQFLFEYFSETQRNKGNFPGRFSGRQFSNSRSEMNVSTLELGDSALYLCASSRGTGRATEAFFGQGTRLTVV.

This clonotype has a handful of counts. The V call is TRBV9, the J call TRBJ2-5; 7 nucleotides align to TRBD1. The length of the CDR3 is 15 residues. The V gene end was trimmed by 0 bases and the J gene end by 2 bases; junction bases not matched to a gene: 4. Germline CDR1 reads SGDLS; CDR2 reads YYNGEE. CDR3 loop: CASSVVPTGQETQYF. The CDR3 DNA reads as TGTGCCAGCAGCGTAGTCCCGACAGGGCAAGAGACCCAGTACTTC. The complete variable domain, with remaining parts taken from reference TRBV9 and TRBJ2-5, reads DSGVTQTPKHLITATGQRVTLRCSPRSGDLSVYWYQQSLDQGLQFLIQYYNGEERAKGNILERFSAQQFPDLHSELNLSSLELGDSALYFCASSVVPTGQETQYFGPGTRLLVL.

This clonotype was counted only a few times. The gene calls are TRBV5-1 and TRBJ2-1; 8 bases are shared with TRBD2. Germline trimming cut 4 bases from V and 6 bases from J; bases unmatched to any gene: 18. The CDR3 covers 18 residues. Germline values: CDR1 SGHRS, CDR2 YFSETQ. The chain's CDR3 is CASSVGRRAGERSNEQFF. Written as DNA, the CDR3 is TGCGCCAGCAGCGTTGGAAGGCGAGCGGGAGAGAGAAGCAATGAGCAGTTCTTC.

V gene TRBV6-5 combines with J gene TRBJ2-2; 14 nucleotides align to TRBD2. The CDR3 is 18 residues long. Germline CDR1 reads MNHEY; CDR2 reads SVGAGI. J gave up 6 bases and V 1 base, and 7 bases lay outside the gene matches. The DNA of the CDR3 is TGTGCCAGCAGTTACTTCCCCCGGACTAGCGGGAGGTCCGGGGAGCTGTTTTTT. It specifies CASSYFPRTSGRSGELFF.

This chain connects TRBV6-2 or TRBV6-3 to TRBJ2-1; D is possibly TRBD2 (6 bases). Trimming pared 4 bases from V and 3 bases from J, leaving 13 bases between. The germline CDR1 and CDR2 sequences are MNHEY and SVGEGT. The CDR3 has 15 residues. CDR3 loop: CASSLKEGLYNEQFF. The CDR3 DNA is TGTGCCAGCAGTTTGAAGGAGGGCCTCTACAATGAGCAGTTCTTC.

V and J are TRBV7-8 and TRBJ1-2; weak D call: TRBD1 (6 bases). Trimming shortened V by 4 bases and J by 4 bases, and 28 bases separated the two germline ends. CDR3 size: 19 residues. Germline V CDR1 and CDR2: SGHVS, FQNEAQ. CDR3 nucleotides: TGTGCCAGCAGCTCACTACCGGCACAGGGAGCCTCCATCCGCTATGGCTACACCTTC. It codes for CASSSLPAQGASIRYGYTF.

The gene calls are TRBV30 and TRBJ2-1; 9 nucleotides line up with TRBD1. This CDR3 has 13 amino acids. Germline CDR1 is GTSNPN and CDR2 is SVGIG (reference sequence). V trimming: 0 bases; J trimming: 11 bases; junction bases outside the gene matches: 5. The CDR3 reads CAWSVVGTGKQFF. CDR3 bases: TGTGCCTGGAGTGTGGTCGGGACAGGGAAGCAGTTCTTC.

This clonotype was counted at least ten times. DNA of the CDR3: TGCAGCACTATCCCCCGGGGAGAGACCCAGTACTTC. Encoded protein: CSTIPRGETQYF. The chain uses TRBV29-1 and TRBJ2-5; D is perhaps TRBD2 (5 bases). This CDR3 has 12 residues. CDR1 is SQVTM, CDR2 ANQGSEA, per germline. V lost 8 bases and J lost 4, with 14 bases in between.

This clonotype was detected only a few times. The chain combines TRBV28 with TRBJ1-2; D not resolved. Germline V gene sequence: CDR1 MDHEN, CDR2 SYDVKM. Trimming pared 8 bases from V and 4 bases from J, leaving 8 bases between. The CDR3 has 11 residues. DNA for the CDR3: TGTGCCAGCGGAAACCCCTATGGCTACACCTTC. Translating gives CASGNPYGYTF.

This clonotype has ten or more counts. The chain combines TRBV20-1 with TRBJ2-7; 7 bases map to TRBD2. Germline V lookup: CDR1 DFQATT, CDR2 SNEGSKA (reference sequence). The CDR3 sequence is 16 residues long. V was clipped by 1 base and J by 1 base; unmatched bases: 10. This chain's CDR3 is CSARAPVGRESYEQYF. CDR3 bases: TGCAGTGCTAGAGCGCCGGTGGGGCGGGAGTCCTACGAGCAGTACTTC.

In this sample, this clonotype turned up a few times. The J gene is TRBJ1-5, the V gene TRBV6-5; D unclear. This CDR3 region has 14 residues. Between the trimmed V and J ends, which lost 6 bases and 0 bases, there was a span of 9 bases. Germline CDR1 reads MNHEY; CDR2 reads SVGAGI. The CDR3 sequence: CASSIGDSNQPQHF. The CDR3 DNA is TGTGCCAGCAGCATCGGGGATAGCAATCAGCCCCAGCATTTT.

This clonotype was seen only a few times. The chain joins TRBV5-1 to TRBJ2-3; the D gene is possibly TRBD1 (5 bases). The germline CDR1 and CDR2 sequences are SGHRS and YFSETQ. V lost 4 bases and J lost 5, with 14 bases in between. The CDR3 consists of 14 residues. The CDR3 nucleotides read TGCGCCAGCAGCCCTGAGCCCCAGGGAGATACGCAGTATTTT. This gives the protein CASSPEPQGDTQYF.

The chain recombines TRBV28 with TRBJ2-3, with D possibly being TRBD2 (5 bases). The CDR3 runs to 15 residues. CDR1 and CDR2 from the germline V gene are MDHEN and SYDVKM. V was trimmed by 5 bases and J by 0 bases, leaving 12 bases between them. Here the CDR3 DNA reads TGTGCCAGCAGTCGTCGGGGTACTAGCACAGATACGCAGTATTTT. It is translated as CASSRRGTSTDTQYF.

This rearrangement joins TRBV18 to TRBJ1-5, with 8 positions matching TRBD1. V gave up 2 bases and J gave up 0 bases; unmatched junction bases: 3. The CDR3 runs to 16 residues. From germline, CDR1 is KGHSH and CDR2 LQKENI. The CDR3 region has the DNA TGTGCCAGCTCACCATGGGGACAGGTTAGCAATCAGCCCCAGCATTTT. Its translation is CASSPWGQVSNQPQHF.

Only a few counts were recorded for this clonotype. This rearrangement joins TRBV11-2 to TRBJ1-1, with D possibly being TRBD1 (6 bases). CDR1 and CDR2 from the germline V gene are SGHAT and FQNNGV. Trimming left V 3 bases short and J 4 bases short, with 12 bases between. The CDR3 length is 14 residues. The CDR3 spells CASSFREGGTEAFF. The CDR3 bases are TGTGCCAGCAGCTTCCGTGAGGGGGGCACTGAAGCTTTCTTT.

This clonotype was picked up many times. V gene TRBV20-1 combines with J gene TRBJ1-4; D gene ambiguous. This CDR3 is 14 amino acids long. Germline V gene sequence: CDR1 DFQATT, CDR2 SNEGSKA (reference sequence). V lost 6 bases and J 3 bases, leaving 14 bases between the germline ends. CDR3 region: CSAQERHSNEKLFF. In DNA, the CDR3 is TGCAGTGCCCAAGAGCGGCACTCTAATGAAAAACTGTTTTTT.

This clonotype was detected many times. The chain recombines TRBV6-6 with TRBJ1-4; TRBD1 is a possible D gene (5 bases). V was clipped by 0 bases and J by 3 bases, with 8 bases between them. The CDR3 runs 15 residues. Germline V gene sequence: CDR1 MNHNY, CDR2 SVGAGI (reference sequence). The CDR3 sequence is CASSYSRGANEKLFF. In DNA, the CDR3 is TGTGCCAGCAGTTACTCGCGAGGGGCTAATGAAAAACTGTTTTTT.

Of note for this clonotype: A much larger clone differs by one base, so this may be a read error. The V call is TRBV6-2 or TRBV6-3, the J call TRBJ2-6; possible D gene TRBD1, 6 bases. The CDR3 runs 15 residues. Germline loops: CDR1 MNHEY, CDR2 SVGEGT. This chain's CDR3 is CASRGQLSGANVRTF. The CDR3, as DNA: TGTGCCAGCAGAGGACAGTTATCTGGGGCCAACGTCCGGACTTTC.

This clonotype was counted only a few times. The chain joins TRBV18 to TRBJ2-7, with D unclear. CDR3 size: 12 residues. Germline V lookup: CDR1 KGHSH, CDR2 LQKENI. The V and J ends lost 2 bases and 2 bases respectively, with 4 bases between them. CDR3 residues: CASSPNPYEQYF. CDR3 sequence (DNA): TGTGCCAGCTCACCAAACCCCTACGAGCAGTACTTC.

This clonotype was observed at least ten times. The chain links TRBV12-3 or TRBV12-4 to TRBJ1-1, with no clear D. The CDR3 is 13 residues long. V was clipped by 1 base and J by 4 bases, with 7 bases between them. The CDR3 is CASSLDASTEAFF. CDR3 DNA sequence: TGTGCCAGCAGTTTAGACGCCAGCACTGAAGCTTTCTTT.

This clonotype has only a few counts. This chain links TRBV29-1 with TRBJ1-3; D is ambiguous. CDR3 length: 13 residues. Germline V gene lookup returns CDR1 SQVTM and CDR2 ANQGSEA. V was trimmed by 1 base and J by 4 bases, leaving 8 bases between them. The CDR3 region is CSVEARPGNTIYF. The CDR3 DNA follows: TGCAGCGTTGAAGCCCGCCCCGGAAACACCATATATTTT.

In its sample, this clonotype was seen many times. This chain uses TRBV3-1 with TRBJ1-5; D is ambiguous. V dropped 1 base and J dropped 7 bases, with 5 bases sitting between them. This CDR3 spans 12 amino acids. Germline CDR1 reads LGHDT; CDR2 reads YNNKEL (reference sequence). The CDR3 DNA follows: TGTGCCAGCAGCCAAGGGCCCCAGCCCCAGCATTTT. It codes for CASSQGPQPQHF.

The chain combines TRBV11-2 with TRBJ2-2, with D maybe TRBD2 (5 bases). Trimming stripped 3 bases from V and 6 bases from J, with 11 bases between. This CDR3 region has 14 residues. Per germline, CDR1 SGHAT and CDR2 FQNNGV. The CDR3 sequence is CASSFQTGAGELFF. The CDR3 coding sequence is TGTGCCAGCAGCTTCCAAACCGGGGCCGGGGAGCTGTTTTTT.

This clonotype was detected a few times. The rearrangement uses TRBV20-1 and TRBJ2-3; maybe TRBD2 (6 bases). This CDR3 region has 15 residues. Germline V gene data show CDR1 as DFQATT and CDR2 as SNEGSKA (reference sequence). With 3 bases removed from V and 0 bases from J, the gap between germline ends came to 13 bases. Written as DNA, the CDR3 is TGCAGTGCTAGGGCCCTAGCGCCTAGCACAGATACGCAGTATTTT. Its translation: CSARALAPSTDTQYF.

This clonotype was observed a few times. This rearrangement joins TRBV6-2 or TRBV6-3 to TRBJ2-7; 7 bases match TRBD1. V shed 5 bases, J shed 6 bases, and the junction held 7 bases outside the gene matches. CDR3 size: 13 residues. Germline V gene sequence: CDR1 MNHEY, CDR2 SVGEGT. As DNA, the CDR3 is TGTGCCAGCAGTCCCCTGACAGGGAGCGAGCAGTACTTC. Encoded protein: CASSPLTGSEQYF.